This T cell receptor (beta chain) was sequenced for a study of blood T cell repertoires in COVID-19. As for the study in general: PBMCs, B-cell-depleted T cells, or T cells provided the cDNA or gDNA that made up the material.

Trimming removed 5 bases from V and 6 bases from J, with 23 bases in between. Germline lookup yields CDR1 MNHNY and CDR2 SVGAGI (reference sequence). This CDR3 spans 17 amino acids. Original analysis: Cell counts per sample came from amplifying reference gene primers. Only in-frame clones appear in the TCRdb table, and some are missing; sequencing was by immunoSEQ multiplex PCR. That table is the source of V, J and clone size, and D and trimming were worked out from the DNA. The data show about 300,000 clones, under 90% seen once. Sequencing was carried out using peripheral blood. The receptor was isolated from a woman between 45 and 65 years old who had recovered from COVID-19. V is TRBV6-6 and J is TRBJ1-5, with unresolved D. CDR3 sequence reads: CASSPEPRASTFQPQHF. The CDR3 coding sequence is TGTGCCAGCAGTCCGGAACCAAGAGCGAGTACATTTCAGCCCCAGCATTTT.